Following are 23 T cell receptor beta chains from one sample sequenced in a study of T cell responses to AZD1222 COVID-19 vaccine. Produced via immunoSEQ multiplex PCR; TCRdb's table is partial and in-frame only. Counted here are about 180,000 clones, 90% occurring once; the ten biggest clones make up roughly 3.1%. Sequences were derived from peripheral blood, sampled on day 0 of AZD1222 vaccination. Every receptor here comes from an adult in good health.

This rearrangement joins TRBV6-1 to TRBJ2-2, with 8 bases fitting TRBD1. Germline CDR1 MNHNS, CDR2 SASEGT. This CDR3 is built from 17 residues. Trimming at V came to 6 bases and at J to 8 bases, leaving 17 bases not matched to a gene. In DNA form, the CDR3 reads TGTGCCAGCAGGGAACGCCCGGGACAGGAAGGGTTGGGGGAGCTGTTTTTT. Protein: CASRERPGQEGLGELFF.

V and J are TRBV6-4 and TRBJ2-3; 10 positions agree with TRBD2. The CDR3 is 16 amino acids. V lost 6 bases and J lost 4; bases outside the gene matches: 10. The germline CDR1 and CDR2 sequences are MRHNA and SNTAGT. The CDR3 loop reads CASSPRASGGPDTQYF. CDR3 nucleotides: TGTGCCAGCAGCCCTCGGGCTAGCGGGGGCCCAGATACGCAGTATTTT.

J is TRBJ1-2 and V is TRBV29-1, with TRBD1 matching over 8 bases. The CDR3 runs to 13 residues. Trimming at V came to 7 bases and at J to 8 bases, leaving 12 bases not matched to a gene. The germline gives CDR1 SQVTM, CDR2 ANQGSEA. The CDR3 protein is CSASDREPVGYTF. In DNA, the CDR3 is TGCAGCGCCTCGGACAGGGAACCGGTAGGCTACACCTTC.

V usage is TRBV10-1 and J usage is TRBJ2-1; D unclear. The CDR3 consists of 14 residues. Germline V CDR1 and CDR2: WNHNN, SYGVQD (reference sequence). The V and J ends lost 6 bases and 0 bases respectively, with 9 bases between them. DNA for the CDR3: TGCGCCAGCAGACTTCCCCTCTCCTACAATGAGCAGTTCTTC. Translation: CASRLPLSYNEQFF.

The genes are TRBV7-9 and TRBJ1-4, with 9 bases aligning to TRBD1. This CDR3 contains 17 residues. V lost 5 bases, J lost 6 bases, and 13 bases stayed unmatched. The germline V gene has CDR1 SEHNR and CDR2 FQNEAQ (reference sequence). The CDR3 region is CASSPTSLTGGHEKLFF. In DNA form, the CDR3 reads TGTGCCAGCAGCCCCACAAGCCTGACAGGGGGTCATGAAAAACTGTTTTTT.

The J gene is TRBJ2-7, the V gene TRBV3-1 (or the pseudogene TRBV3-2), with D possibly being TRBD2 (6 bases). Germline CDR1 LGHDT, CDR2 YNNKEL (reference sequence). Trimming removed 4 bases from V and 6 bases from J, with 10 bases in between. CDR3 length: 12 residues. DNA of the CDR3: TGTGCCAGCAGCCCGGGGGTACCCGAGCAGTACTTC. Encoded protein: CASSPGVPEQYF.

This sequence joins TRBV27 and TRBJ1-2, with 8 bases matching TRBD1. The CDR3 runs 17 residues. Per germline, CDR1 MNHEY and CDR2 SMNVEV (reference sequence). V lost 4 bases to trimming and J lost 1 base; unmatched junction nucleotides: 11. The CDR3 loop is CASSYLRAGGYNYGYTF. The CDR3 bases are TGTGCCAGCAGTTACCTCCGGGCAGGGGGCTATAACTATGGCTACACCTTC.

This chain joins TRBV19 and TRBJ1-3; D unclear. Trimming shortened V by 6 bases and J by 0 bases, and 12 bases separated the two germline ends. This CDR3 has 15 residues. Per germline, CDR1 LNHDA and CDR2 SQIVND (reference sequence). This chain's CDR3 is CASSLSKGSGNTIYF. Here the CDR3 DNA reads TGTGCCAGTAGCCTATCGAAAGGCTCTGGAAACACCATATATTTT.

J is TRBJ2-1 and V is TRBV14; perhaps TRBD2 as D (5 bases). The V gene lost 1 base and the J gene lost 2 bases, with 9 bases spanning the gap. There are 15 residues in the CDR3. CDR1 and CDR2 (germline): SGHDN, FVKESK. In DNA, the CDR3 is TGTGCCAGCAGCCAAGTGGACGGGACCTACAATGAGCAGTTCTTC. It codes for CASSQVDGTYNEQFF.

The rearrangement joins TRBV5-4 to TRBJ2-7; 9 bases fit TRBD1. In germline, CDR1 is SGHNT, CDR2 YYREEE (reference sequence). J gave up 4 bases and V 4 bases, and 6 bases lay outside the gene matches. This CDR3 region has 14 residues. Here the CDR3 reads CASSKDRGQYEQYF. The CDR3 bases are TGTGCCAGCAGCAAGGACAGGGGTCAGTACGAGCAGTACTTC.

This sequence joins TRBV6-2 or TRBV6-3 and TRBJ1-2; D not certain. The CDR3 totals 15 residues. Trimming left V 2 bases short and J 4 bases short, with 14 bases between. Per the germline V gene, CDR1 is MNHEY and CDR2 is SVGEGT. The CDR3 nucleotides are TGTGCCAGCAGTTACGGGCCTCCAGGCCTCTATGGCTACACCTTC. Translated, it gives CASSYGPPGLYGYTF.

Turning to this clone: Within the sample, other DNA sequences also encode this same CDR3. The DNA of the CDR3 is TGTGCCAGCAGCGTAGACGGGGCCGGGGAGCTGTTTTTT. Translation gives CASSVDGAGELFF. The chain recombines TRBV9 with TRBJ2-2; D is perhaps TRBD2 (5 bases). The length of the CDR3 is 13 residues. The V end was cut by 0 bases, the J end by 6 bases, with 6 bases between. Germline assignment: CDR1 SGDLS and CDR2 YYNGEE. Full variable domain (outside the CDR3, taken from reference TRBV9 and TRBJ2-2): DSGVTQTPKHLITATGQRVTLRCSPRSGDLSVYWYQQSLDQGLQFLIQYYNGEERAKGNILERFSAQQFPDLHSELNLSSLELGDSALYFCASSVDGAGELFFGEGSRLTVL.

This chain joins TRBV7-2 and TRBJ1-2; D call uncertain. Deletions cut 1 base from V and 3 bases from J, with 6 bases between. Germline V lookup: CDR1 SGHTA, CDR2 FQGNSA. The CDR3 has 13 amino acids. The CDR3 DNA reads as TGTGCCAGCAGCTTAGGCAGTGACTATGGCTACACCTTC. This gives the protein CASSLGSDYGYTF.

J is TRBJ2-3 and V is TRBV9; D not certain. Trimming pared 4 bases from V and 0 bases from J, leaving 12 bases between. Germline CDR1 and CDR2: SGDLS and YYNGEE. This CDR3 has 15 residues. The CDR3 DNA is TGTGCCAGCAGCACCAGGACGTCTAGCACAGATACGCAGTATTTT. Protein sequence: CASSTRTSSTDTQYF.

CDR3 coding DNA: TGTGCCAGCAGTTTAACGCGACTAGCGGGGTTCACAGATACGCAGTATTTT. As protein: CASSLTRLAGFTDTQYF. The rearrangement joins TRBV27 to TRBJ2-3; 11 bases fit TRBD2. V trimming: 2 bases; J trimming: 2 bases; junction bases outside the gene matches: 6. Germline V gives CDR1 MNHEY, CDR2 SMNVEV (reference sequence). The CDR3 totals 17 residues.

Note on this clone: Within the sample, other DNA sequences also encode this same CDR3. The rearrangement joins TRBV6-5 to TRBJ1-1; D is possibly TRBD1 (6 bases). V lost 0 bases, J lost 7 bases, and 9 bases lay in between. Germline loops: CDR1 MNHEY, CDR2 SVGAGI. The CDR3 consists of 13 residues. The CDR3 protein is CASSYSTGLEAFF. The CDR3 DNA is TGTGCCAGCAGTTACTCGACAGGACTTGAAGCTTTCTTT.

The chain employs TRBV19 and TRBJ1-1; 8 nucleotides align to TRBD1. Germline V gene sequence: CDR1 LNHDA, CDR2 SQIVND (reference sequence). V lost 6 bases, J lost 0 bases, and 12 bases stayed unmatched. The length of the CDR3 is 17 residues. CDR3 DNA: TGTGCCAGTAGCCAGGCCCGGACAGGGCCCATGAACACTGAAGCTTTCTTT. Its translation is CASSQARTGPMNTEAFF. Using reference TRBV19 and TRBJ1-1 for the parts outside the CDR3, the full variable domain is DGGITQSPKYLFRKEGQNVTLSCEQNLNHDAMYWYRQDPGQGLRLIYYSQIVNDFQKGDIAEGYSVSREKKESFPLTVTSAQKNPTAFYLCASSQARTGPMNTEAFFGQGTRLTVV.

CDR3 in amino acids: CATSRAQTVGQHF. The CDR3 DNA reads as TGTGCCACCAGCAGAGCTCAGACGGTGGGGCAGCATTTT. The gene calls are TRBV15 and TRBJ1-5; D is unclear. The V and J ends lost 1 base and 13 bases respectively, with 14 bases between them. The germline V gene has CDR1 LNHNV and CDR2 YYDKDF (reference sequence). The CDR3 length is 13 residues.

This chain links TRBV11-1 with TRBJ2-7; 10 nucleotides agree with TRBD2. The CDR3 totals 15 residues. The ends lost 5 bases at V and 2 bases at J; junction bases unmatched: 6. Germline V gene lookup returns CDR1 SGHAT and CDR2 FQDESV (reference sequence). DNA for the CDR3: TGTGCCAGCAGCCCACTAGCGGGACAGCCCTACGAGCAGTACTTC. Translating it yields CASSPLAGQPYEQYF.

The chain carries TRBV7-9 and TRBJ2-7, with 7 nucleotides matching TRBD1. CDR1 SEHNR and CDR2 FQNEAQ come from the germline V gene (reference sequence). The CDR3 sequence is 14 residues long. V dropped 4 bases and J dropped 5; count of bases not matched to a gene: 8. The CDR3 nucleotides are TGTGCCAGCAGCTCGCCGGGACAGAACCACGAGCAGTACTTC. Translation gives CASSSPGQNHEQYF.

V is TRBV5-1 and J is TRBJ1-3; 7 positions match TRBD1. CDR3 length: 17 amino acids. Germline V gene sequence: CDR1 SGHRS, CDR2 YFSETQ. The J segment lost 2 bases and the V segment lost 1 base, leaving 9 bases of the junction unmatched. CDR3 region: CASSLPIQGPAGNTIYF. CDR3 DNA sequence: TGCGCCAGCAGCTTGCCCATACAGGGGCCGGCTGGAAACACCATATATTTT.

CDR3 DNA sequence: TGTGCCAGCAGCACCAGACAGGGGGCGTGGACTGAAGCTTTCTTT. This codes for CASSTRQGAWTEAFF. The chain employs TRBV5-8 and TRBJ1-1, with 10 bases identical to TRBD1. The CDR3 extends over 15 amino acids. The trim removed 4 bases at V and 5 bases at J, leaving 8 bases unmatched. Germline V gene data show CDR1 as SGHTS and CDR2 as YDEGEE.

This clone was seen a single time. The chain is built from TRBV7-8 and TRBJ2-3; 11 nucleotides match TRBD2. The CDR3 is 16 amino acids. The germline CDR1 and CDR2 sequences are SGHVS and FQNEAQ. The trim removed 5 bases at V and 1 base at J, leaving 5 bases unmatched. The CDR3 loop reads CASSPTSGGGTDTQYF. The CDR3, as DNA: TGTGCCAGCAGCCCTACTAGCGGGGGCGGCACAGATACGCAGTATTTT.